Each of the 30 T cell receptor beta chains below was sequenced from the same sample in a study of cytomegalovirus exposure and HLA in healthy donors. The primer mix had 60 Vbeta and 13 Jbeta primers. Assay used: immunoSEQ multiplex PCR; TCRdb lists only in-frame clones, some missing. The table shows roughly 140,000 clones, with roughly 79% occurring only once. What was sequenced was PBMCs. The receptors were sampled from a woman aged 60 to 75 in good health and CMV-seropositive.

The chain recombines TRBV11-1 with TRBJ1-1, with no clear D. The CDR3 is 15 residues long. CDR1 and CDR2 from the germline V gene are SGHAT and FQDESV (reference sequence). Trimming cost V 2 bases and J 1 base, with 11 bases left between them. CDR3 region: CASSLMRAANTEAFF. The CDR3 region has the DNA TGTGCCAGCAGCTTAATGAGGGCTGCGAACACTGAAGCTTTCTTT.

The DNA for the CDR3 is TGCGCCAGCAGCCCAGACCTGGCTAGTTGGGATGAGCAGTTCTTC. Translated: CASSPDLASWDEQFF. The chain couples TRBV5-1 to TRBJ2-1; D remains ambiguous. Per the germline V gene, CDR1 is SGHRS and CDR2 is YFSETQ. V was shortened by 4 bases and J by 8 bases, with 19 bases between the two germline ends. CDR3 size: 15 residues.

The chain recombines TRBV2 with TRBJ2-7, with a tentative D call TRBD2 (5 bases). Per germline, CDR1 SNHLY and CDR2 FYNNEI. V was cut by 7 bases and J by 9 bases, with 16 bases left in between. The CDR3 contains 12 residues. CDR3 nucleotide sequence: TGTGCCAGCATGAGACCGGGGTCCGTGCAGTACTTC. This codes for CASMRPGSVQYF.

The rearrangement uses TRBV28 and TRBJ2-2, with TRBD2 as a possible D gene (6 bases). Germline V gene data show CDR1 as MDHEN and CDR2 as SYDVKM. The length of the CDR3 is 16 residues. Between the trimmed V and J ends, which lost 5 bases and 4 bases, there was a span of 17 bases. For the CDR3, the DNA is TGTGCCAGCAGTACGGCTAGCGCCCGGGGCACCGGGGAGCTGTTTTTT. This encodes CASSTASARGTGELFF.

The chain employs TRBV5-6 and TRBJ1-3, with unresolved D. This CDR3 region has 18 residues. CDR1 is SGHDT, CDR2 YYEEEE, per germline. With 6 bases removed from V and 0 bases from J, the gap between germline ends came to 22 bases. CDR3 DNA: TGTGCCAGCACCGCCCGTGCGCGAACCACTTACTCTGGAAACACCATATATTTT. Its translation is CASTARARTTYSGNTIYF.

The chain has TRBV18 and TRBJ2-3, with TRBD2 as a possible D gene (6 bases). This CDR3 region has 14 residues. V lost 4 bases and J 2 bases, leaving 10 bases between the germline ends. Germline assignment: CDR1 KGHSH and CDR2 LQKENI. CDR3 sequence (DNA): TGTGCCAGCTCACTGGGACTGAACACAGATACGCAGTATTTT. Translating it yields CASSLGLNTDTQYF.

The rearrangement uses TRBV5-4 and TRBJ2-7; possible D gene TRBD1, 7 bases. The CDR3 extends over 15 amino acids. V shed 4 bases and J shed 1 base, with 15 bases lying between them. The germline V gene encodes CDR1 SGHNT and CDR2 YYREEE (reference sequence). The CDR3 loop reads CASSPGGRGSYEQYF. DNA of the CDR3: TGTGCCAGCAGCCCAGGGGGGCGCGGATCCTACGAGCAGTACTTC.

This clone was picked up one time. The DNA of the CDR3 is TGTGCCAGCAGCGGGGGACTAGCGGGGGGGTCCAGCTCCTACGAGCAGTACTTC. Translated: CASSGGLAGGSSSYEQYF. This rearrangement joins TRBV9 to TRBJ2-7, with TRBD2 identical over 16 bases. V lost 3 bases to trimming and J lost 0 bases; unmatched junction nucleotides: 6. CDR1 and CDR2 from the germline V gene are SGDLS and YYNGEE. This CDR3 is built from 18 residues.

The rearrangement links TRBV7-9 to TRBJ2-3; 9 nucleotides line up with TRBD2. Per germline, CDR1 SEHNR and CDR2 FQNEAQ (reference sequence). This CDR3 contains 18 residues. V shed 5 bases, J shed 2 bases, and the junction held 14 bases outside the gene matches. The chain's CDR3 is CASSNQKDRLAVTDTQYF. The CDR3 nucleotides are TGTGCCAGCAGCAACCAAAAGGATCGACTAGCGGTCACAGATACGCAGTATTTT.

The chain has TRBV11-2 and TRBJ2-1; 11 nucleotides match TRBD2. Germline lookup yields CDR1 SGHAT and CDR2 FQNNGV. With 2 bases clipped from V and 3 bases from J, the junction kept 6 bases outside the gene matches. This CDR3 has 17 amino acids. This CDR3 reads CASSLRLAGGIYNEQFF. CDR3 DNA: TGTGCCAGCAGCTTACGGCTAGCGGGAGGCATCTACAATGAGCAGTTCTTC.

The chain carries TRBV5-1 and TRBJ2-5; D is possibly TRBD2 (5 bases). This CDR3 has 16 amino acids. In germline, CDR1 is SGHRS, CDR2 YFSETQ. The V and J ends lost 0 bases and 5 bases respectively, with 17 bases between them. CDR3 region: CASSLADNLSGETQYF. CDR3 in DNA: TGCGCCAGCAGCTTGGCCGATAACTTATCGGGGGAGACCCAGTACTTC.

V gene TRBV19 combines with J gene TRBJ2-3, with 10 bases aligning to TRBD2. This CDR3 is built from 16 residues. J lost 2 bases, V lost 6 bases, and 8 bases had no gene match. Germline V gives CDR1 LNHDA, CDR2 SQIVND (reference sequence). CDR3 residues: CASRGRAGGFTDTQYF. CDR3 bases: TGTGCCAGTAGAGGTAGAGCGGGAGGGTTCACAGATACGCAGTATTTT. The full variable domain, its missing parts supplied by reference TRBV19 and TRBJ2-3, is DGGITQSPKYLFRKEGQNVTLSCEQNLNHDAMYWYRQDPGQGLRLIYYSQIVNDFQKGDIAEGYSVSREKKESFPLTVTSAQKNPTAFYLCASRGRAGGFTDTQYFGPGTRLTVL.

The CDR3 nucleotides are TGTGCCAGCAGTCCCACAGGGACCCTTGCCCCAAATCAGCCCCAGCATTTT. Translated, it gives CASSPTGTLAPNQPQHF. This chain links TRBV28 with TRBJ1-5, with a possible D match to TRBD1 (6 bases). With 5 bases removed from V and 4 bases from J, the gap between germline ends came to 21 bases. Germline-derived CDR1 and CDR2 are MDHEN and SYDVKM. CDR3 length equals 17 residues.

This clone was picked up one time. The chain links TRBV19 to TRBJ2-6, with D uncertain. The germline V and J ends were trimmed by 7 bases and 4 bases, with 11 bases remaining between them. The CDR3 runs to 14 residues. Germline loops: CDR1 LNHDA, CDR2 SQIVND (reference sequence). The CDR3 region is CASTPVAGANVLTF. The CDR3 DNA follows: TGTGCCAGTACCCCCGTGGCCGGGGCCAACGTCCTGACTTTC.

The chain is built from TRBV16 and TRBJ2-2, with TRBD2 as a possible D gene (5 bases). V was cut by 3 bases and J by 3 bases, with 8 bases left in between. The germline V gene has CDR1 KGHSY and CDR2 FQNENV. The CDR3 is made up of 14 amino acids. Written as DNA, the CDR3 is TGTGCCAGCAGCCAGAGCGGATACACCGGGGAGCTGTTTTTT. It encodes CASSQSGYTGELFF.

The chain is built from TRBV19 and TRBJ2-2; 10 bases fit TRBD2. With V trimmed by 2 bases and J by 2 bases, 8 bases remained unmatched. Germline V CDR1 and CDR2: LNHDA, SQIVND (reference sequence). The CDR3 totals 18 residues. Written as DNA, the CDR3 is TGTGCCAGTAGTATAATCGGACTAGCGGCATTTAACACCGGGGAGCTGTTTTTT. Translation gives CASSIIGLAAFNTGELFF.

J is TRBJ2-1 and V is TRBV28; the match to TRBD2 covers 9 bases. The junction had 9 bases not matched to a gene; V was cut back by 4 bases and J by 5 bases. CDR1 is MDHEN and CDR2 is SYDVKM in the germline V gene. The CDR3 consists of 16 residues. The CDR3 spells CASSSPTSGWDNEQFF. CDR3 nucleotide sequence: TGTGCCAGCAGTTCCCCAACTAGCGGGTGGGACAATGAGCAGTTCTTC. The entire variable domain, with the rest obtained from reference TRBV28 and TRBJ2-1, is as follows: DVKVTQSSRYLVKRTGEKVFLECVQDMDHENMFWYRQDPGLGLRLIYFSYDVKMKEKGDIPEGYSVSREKKERFSLILESASTNQTSMYLCASSSPTSGWDNEQFFGPGTRLTVL.

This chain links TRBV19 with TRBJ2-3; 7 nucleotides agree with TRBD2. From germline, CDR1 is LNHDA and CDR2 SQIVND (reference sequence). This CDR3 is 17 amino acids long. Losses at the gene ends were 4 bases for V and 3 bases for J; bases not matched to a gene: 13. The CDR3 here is CASSTPEGRAITDTQYF. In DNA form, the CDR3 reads TGTGCCAGTAGTACCCCTGAAGGGAGGGCGATAACAGATACGCAGTATTTT.

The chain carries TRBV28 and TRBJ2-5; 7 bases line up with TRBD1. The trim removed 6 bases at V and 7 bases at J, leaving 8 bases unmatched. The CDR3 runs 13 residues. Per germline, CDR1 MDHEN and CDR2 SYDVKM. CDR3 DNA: TGTGCCAGCAGCCCCGGGACAGCACGGACCCAGTACTTC. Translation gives CASSPGTARTQYF.

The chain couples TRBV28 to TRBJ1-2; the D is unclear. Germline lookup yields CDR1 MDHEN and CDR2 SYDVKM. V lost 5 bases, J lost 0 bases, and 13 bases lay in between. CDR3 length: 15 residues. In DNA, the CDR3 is TGTGCCAGCAGTCCCCCGGGCGGGTCTAACTATGGCTACACCTTC. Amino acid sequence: CASSPPGGSNYGYTF.

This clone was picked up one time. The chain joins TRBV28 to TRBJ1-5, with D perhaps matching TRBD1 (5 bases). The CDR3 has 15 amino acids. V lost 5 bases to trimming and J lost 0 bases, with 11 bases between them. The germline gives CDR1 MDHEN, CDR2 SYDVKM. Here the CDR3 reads CASSKQDYSNQPQHF. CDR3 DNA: TGTGCCAGCAGTAAACAGGACTATAGCAATCAGCCCCAGCATTTT.

Written as DNA, the CDR3 is TGTGCCAGCAGTCCTATGAGACTGATGAATGAAAAACTGTTTTTT. It codes for CASSPMRLMNEKLFF. The chain has TRBV28 and TRBJ1-4; D remains ambiguous. The CDR3 length is 15 residues. Trimming stripped 5 bases from V and 5 bases from J, with 15 bases between. Germline loops: CDR1 MDHEN, CDR2 SYDVKM.

The CDR3 nucleotides are TGTGCCAGCGGACAGGGATTGACTGAAGCTTTCTTT. It translates to CASGQGLTEAFF. This chain links TRBV18 with TRBJ1-1; 8 nucleotides line up with TRBD1. The CDR3 extends over 12 amino acids. CDR1 and CDR2 from the germline V gene are KGHSH and LQKENI. The V segment lost 8 bases and the J segment 5 bases; nucleotides outside the gene matches: 4.

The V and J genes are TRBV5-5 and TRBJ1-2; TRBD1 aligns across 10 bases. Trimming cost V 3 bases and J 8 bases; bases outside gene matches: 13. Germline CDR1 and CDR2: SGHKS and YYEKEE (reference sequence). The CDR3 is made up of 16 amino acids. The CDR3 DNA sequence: TGTGCCAGCAGCTCAGCTGTTCGGGACAGGGGTCAGGGCTACACCTTC. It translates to CASSSAVRDRGQGYTF.

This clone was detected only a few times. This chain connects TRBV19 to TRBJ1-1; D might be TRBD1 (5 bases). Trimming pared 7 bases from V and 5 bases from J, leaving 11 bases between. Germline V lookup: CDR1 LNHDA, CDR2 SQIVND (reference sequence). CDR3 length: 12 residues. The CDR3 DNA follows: TGTGCCAGTAATACCCAGGGTACTGAAGCTTTCTTT. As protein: CASNTQGTEAFF.

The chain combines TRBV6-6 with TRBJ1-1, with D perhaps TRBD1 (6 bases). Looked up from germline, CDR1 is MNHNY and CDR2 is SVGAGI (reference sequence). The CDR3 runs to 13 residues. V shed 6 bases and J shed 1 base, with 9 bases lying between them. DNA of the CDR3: TGTGCCAGCAGAGGGACATCGAACACTGAAGCTTTCTTT. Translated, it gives CASRGTSNTEAFF.

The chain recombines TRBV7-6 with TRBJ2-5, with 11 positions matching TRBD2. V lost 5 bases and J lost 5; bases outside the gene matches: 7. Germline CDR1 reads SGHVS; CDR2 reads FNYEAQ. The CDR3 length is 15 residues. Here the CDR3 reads CASSLLVAGGETQYF. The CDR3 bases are TGTGCCAGCAGCCTACTAGTAGCGGGAGGGGAGACCCAGTACTTC.

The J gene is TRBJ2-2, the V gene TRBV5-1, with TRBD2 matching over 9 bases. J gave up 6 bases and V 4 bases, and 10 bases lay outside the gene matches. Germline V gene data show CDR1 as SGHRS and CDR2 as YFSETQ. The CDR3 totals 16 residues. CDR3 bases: TGCGCCAGCAGCCCCCGTTGGCGGGAGGGCCCCGGGGAGCTGTTTTTT. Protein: CASSPRWREGPGELFF.

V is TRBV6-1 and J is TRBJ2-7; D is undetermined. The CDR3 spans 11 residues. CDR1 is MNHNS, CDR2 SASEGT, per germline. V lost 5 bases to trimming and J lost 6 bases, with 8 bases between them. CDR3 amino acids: CASSPRGEQYF. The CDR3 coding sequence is TGTGCCAGCAGTCCCAGAGGCGAGCAGTACTTC.

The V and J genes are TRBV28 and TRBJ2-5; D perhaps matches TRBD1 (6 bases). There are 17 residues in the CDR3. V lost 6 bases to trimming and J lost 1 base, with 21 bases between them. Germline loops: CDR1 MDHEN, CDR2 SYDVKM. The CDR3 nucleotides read TGTGCCAGCAGACCACCTGGGATCGAAGGGGGCCAAGAGACCCAGTACTTC. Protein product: CASRPPGIEGGQETQYF.